What follows are 29 T cell receptor beta chains derived from one specimen sequenced in a study of T cell changes during pregnancy in multiple sclerosis. Data came from immunoSEQ multiplex PCR; TCRdb stores just in-frame clones and leaves some out. In the table there are more than 90,000 clones, roughly 90% of which are singletons. The sequences come from peripheral blood, collected in the first trimester of pregnancy. Source of these receptors: a female donor with multiple sclerosis, enrolled in a pregnancy study.

The V and J genes are TRBV5-1 and TRBJ1-2; unclear D gene. The CDR3 runs to 15 residues. V lost 0 bases, J lost 2 bases, and 11 bases lay in between. Germline CDR1 is SGHRS and CDR2 is YFSETQ. The CDR3 loop is CASSLDGIQNYGYTF. For the CDR3, the DNA is TGCGCCAGCAGCTTGGACGGTATCCAAAACTATGGCTACACCTTC.

This sequence joins TRBV14 and TRBJ2-3; D unresolved. This CDR3 is 14 amino acids long. V gave up 1 base and J gave up 3 bases, with 8 bases separating them. The V gene's germline CDR1 is SGHDN and CDR2 FVKESK. Here the CDR3 DNA reads TGTGCCAGCAGCCAAGGTCTAAAGACAGATACGCAGTATTTT. This gives the protein CASSQGLKTDTQYF.

Remarks on this clone: At one end the junction does not follow the germline gene, possibly because of a read error. This chain links TRBV4-3 with TRBJ2-7; 7 nucleotides line up with TRBD2. The CDR3 totals 16 residues. Germline CDR1 LGHNA, CDR2 YSLEER. The CDR3 DNA sequence: TGCGCCAGCAGCCAAGGGGTGGGAGGGAGGACGGGGGAGCAATACTTC. This sequence encodes CASSQGVGGRTGEQYF.

The chain recombines TRBV19 with TRBJ2-1, with D possibly being TRBD1 (6 bases). With 7 bases removed from V and 0 bases from J, the gap between germline ends came to 7 bases. In germline, CDR1 is LNHDA, CDR2 SQIVND (reference sequence). CDR3 length equals 13 residues. Here the CDR3 DNA reads TGTGCCAGTACCAGGGGCTCCTACAATGAGCAGTTCTTC. Translating gives CASTRGSYNEQFF.

The chain employs TRBV6-5 and TRBJ2-5; D is undetermined. From germline, CDR1 is MNHEY and CDR2 SVGAGI. Deletions cut 8 bases from V and 7 bases from J, with 11 bases between. CDR3 size: 11 residues. CDR3 sequence: CASGIQRTQYF. As DNA, the CDR3 is TGTGCCAGCGGAATACAGAGGACCCAGTACTTC.

The chain joins TRBV28 to TRBJ2-7, with 10 nucleotides matching TRBD2. V trimming: 6 bases; J trimming: 4 bases; junction bases outside the gene matches: 9. This CDR3 has 15 residues. Germline loops: CDR1 MDHEN, CDR2 SYDVKM. The DNA for the CDR3 is TGTGCCAGCAGGTCTAGCGGGAGTCTTCTTTACGAGCAGTACTTC. Encoded protein: CASRSSGSLLYEQYF.

CDR3 loop: CSVEAGHQYF. In DNA, the CDR3 is TGCAGCGTTGAAGCAGGGCACCAGTACTTC. The chain joins TRBV29-1 to TRBJ2-5; tentatively, D is TRBD1 (5 bases). Per the germline V gene, CDR1 is SQVTM and CDR2 is ANQGSEA. Trimming cost V 1 base and J 10 bases, with 7 bases left between them. CDR3 length equals 10 residues. Drawing the rest from reference TRBV29-1 and TRBJ2-5, the complete variable domain is SAVISQKPSRDICQRGTSLTIQCQVDSQVTMMFWYRQQPGQSLTLIATANQGSEATYESGFVIDKFPISRPNLTFSTLTVSNMSPEDSSIYLCSVEAGHQYFGPGTRLLVL.

The chain has TRBV29-1 and TRBJ1-2; D is perhaps TRBD1 (5 bases). Germline CDR1 reads SQVTM; CDR2 reads ANQGSEA. CDR3 length equals 14 residues. V was shortened by 5 bases and J by 0 bases, with 13 bases between the two germline ends. Written as DNA, the CDR3 is TGCAGCGTTATCGACAGTCTAGCTAACTATGGCTACACCTTC. Its translation is CSVIDSLANYGYTF. Using reference TRBV29-1 and TRBJ1-2 for the parts outside the CDR3, the full variable domain is SAVISQKPSRDICQRGTSLTIQCQVDSQVTMMFWYRQQPGQSLTLIATANQGSEATYESGFVIDKFPISRPNLTFSTLTVSNMSPEDSSIYLCSVIDSLANYGYTFGSGTRLTVV.

The chain joins TRBV28 to TRBJ2-1; TRBD2 is a possible D gene (6 bases). Germline lookup yields CDR1 MDHEN and CDR2 SYDVKM. CDR3 length: 16 amino acids. The V end lost 5 bases, the J end lost 0 bases, and 14 bases lay between the germline ends. CDR3 bases: TGTGCCAGCAGTCCTCTAGCGCCTTCCTCCTACAATGAGCAGTTCTTC. Its translation: CASSPLAPSSYNEQFF.

The chain links TRBV7-9 to TRBJ2-5, with 12 bases lining up with TRBD2. CDR3 size: 15 residues. Germline V CDR1 and CDR2: SEHNR, FQNEAQ (reference sequence). V shed 5 bases, J shed 3 bases, and the junction held 4 bases outside the gene matches. This CDR3 is CASSPGLAGKETQYF. The DNA of the CDR3 is TGTGCCAGCAGCCCCGGACTAGCGGGAAAAGAGACCCAGTACTTC.

The chain joins TRBV18 to TRBJ1-3; a possible D gene is TRBD1 (6 bases). Deletions cut 1 base from V and 2 bases from J, with 12 bases between. The CDR3 has 16 residues. From germline, CDR1 is KGHSH and CDR2 LQKENI. The CDR3 loop is CASSPQGTGTGNTIYF. DNA for the CDR3: TGTGCCAGCTCACCACAAGGAACAGGGACTGGAAACACCATATATTTT.

This chain connects TRBV7-2 to TRBJ1-1, with D perhaps matching TRBD1 (6 bases). The CDR3 is 14 amino acids. Germline values: CDR1 SGHTA, CDR2 FQGNSA. The V gene lost 4 bases and the J gene lost 3 bases, with 12 bases spanning the gap. The CDR3 loop is CASSSRGGYTEAFF. The CDR3 bases are TGTGCCAGCAGCTCTAGAGGGGGTTACACTGAAGCTTTCTTT.

As for this clone: Here the CDR3 omits its conserved ending phenylalanine or tryptophan, so a read error is the likely source. The DNA is omitted, as the CDR3 cannot be located on it reliably, and the CDR3 follows TCRdb's listing. The V and J genes are TRBV6-4 and TRBJ1-1; TRBD1 is the table's D call and was not checked against the DNA. CDR1 is MRHNA, CDR2 SNTAGT, per germline. Including both end residues, the CDR3 is 9 amino acids long. CDR3 amino acids: CASSGPRDT.

The rearrangement joins TRBV4-2 to TRBJ2-6; a possible D gene is TRBD2 (5 bases). The germline gives CDR1 LGHNA, CDR2 YNFKEQ. Trimming took off 6 bases at V and 1 base at J, with 10 bases between the two ends. This CDR3 has 15 amino acids. CDR3 sequence: CASRPTRSGANVLTF. CDR3 nucleotides: TGTGCCAGCAGGCCAACTAGGTCTGGGGCCAACGTCCTGACTTTC.

The chain joins TRBV6-6 to TRBJ2-5, with D perhaps TRBD1 (6 bases). The CDR3 totals 14 residues. Trimming took off 6 bases at V and 2 bases at J, with 13 bases between the two ends. Germline CDR1 MNHNY, CDR2 SVGAGI (reference sequence). As DNA, the CDR3 is TGTGCCAGCAGGCTTACAGGGCGTCAAGAGACCCAGTACTTC. Protein product: CASRLTGRQETQYF.

The gene calls are TRBV10-3 and TRBJ1-4; 11 nucleotides align to TRBD1. Germline V CDR1 and CDR2: ENHRY, SYGVKD. CDR3 size: 14 residues. The trim removed 10 bases at V and 8 bases at J, leaving 9 bases unmatched. The DNA of the CDR3 is TGTGCCACCAGATCCGGGACAGGGGGGGAAAAACTGTTTTTT. The encoded protein is CATRSGTGGEKLFF.

The chain recombines TRBV6-5 with TRBJ2-2; tentative D call: TRBD2 (6 bases). Trimming took 9 bases from V and 6 from J, leaving 11 bases between them. The CDR3 consists of 12 residues. The germline V gene has CDR1 MNHEY and CDR2 SVGAGI. The CDR3 DNA reads as TGTGCCAGTATGGGAGGACCCGGGGAGCTGTTTTTT. As protein: CASMGGPGELFF.

This clone was seen only once. The rearrangement links TRBV15 to TRBJ1-2; D not certain. The ends were cut back, 0 bases at V and 6 bases at J, with 11 bases in the middle. There are 14 residues in the CDR3. The germline CDR1 and CDR2 sequences are LNHNV and YYDKDF (reference sequence). The DNA for the CDR3 is TGTGCCACCAGCAGAGATCGGGGAGGAAATGGCTACACCTTC. Its translation: CATSRDRGGNGYTF.

The chain joins TRBV7-9 to TRBJ2-3, with 12 bases matching TRBD2. Germline-derived CDR1 and CDR2 are SEHNR and FQNEAQ (reference sequence). There are 16 residues in the CDR3. V shed 5 bases and J 2 bases; nucleotides not matched to a gene: 5. The CDR3 is CASSPGLAGFTDTQYF. The CDR3 DNA reads as TGTGCCAGCAGCCCTGGACTAGCGGGGTTCACAGATACGCAGTATTTT.

The rearrangement uses TRBV5-6 and TRBJ1-5, with 7 bases aligning to TRBD1. The V and J ends lost 4 bases and 4 bases, in that order; junction bases with no gene match: 2. The germline gives CDR1 SGHDT, CDR2 YYEEEE. The CDR3 covers 13 residues. CDR3 nucleotides: TGTGCCAGCAGCATACAGGGGAATCAGCCCCAGCATTTT. This sequence encodes CASSIQGNQPQHF.

V usage is TRBV5-8 and J usage is TRBJ2-5, with 7 bases matching TRBD1. The V gene's germline CDR1 is SGHTS and CDR2 YDEGEE. Trimming at V came to 0 bases and at J to 5 bases, leaving 4 bases not matched to a gene. The CDR3 is 14 residues long. DNA of the CDR3: TGTGCCAGCAGCTTGGAAGGGGGCTGGGAGACCCAGTACTTC. Its translation: CASSLEGGWETQYF.

The chain joins TRBV6-5 to TRBJ2-7; 10 nucleotides line up with TRBD2. After removal of 6 bases from V and 0 bases from J, the junction contained 5 bases not matched to a gene. CDR1 is MNHEY and CDR2 is SVGAGI in the germline V gene. This CDR3 comprises 15 residues. The CDR3 bases are TGTGCCAGCAGCCAATTAGCGGGAGGCTCCTACGAGCAGTACTTC. Protein product: CASSQLAGGSYEQYF.

Written as DNA, the CDR3 is TGTGCCAGCAGCCGGGCGGGGCTCACTGAAGCTTTCTTT. It yields the protein CASSRAGLTEAFF. V and J are TRBV5-4 and TRBJ1-1, with TRBD1 as a possible D gene (5 bases). Germline V gene sequence: CDR1 SGHNT, CDR2 YYREEE (reference sequence). The V and J ends lost 4 bases and 4 bases respectively, with 11 bases between them. CDR3 length: 13 residues.

This chain's CDR3 is CAISESQGAEGYTF. The CDR3 coding sequence is TGTGCCATCAGTGAGTCGCAGGGGGCGGAGGGCTACACCTTC. The rearrangement links TRBV10-3 to TRBJ1-2; 8 nucleotides align to TRBD1. V was pared by 0 bases and J by 8 bases, with 5 bases of the junction left unmatched. The CDR3 loop spans 14 amino acids. CDR1 and CDR2 (germline): ENHRY, SYGVKD.

The V call is TRBV4-3, the J call TRBJ1-1, with 7 bases fitting TRBD1. The CDR3 sequence is 16 residues long. The ends lost 1 base at V and 3 bases at J; junction bases unmatched: 8. Germline-derived CDR1 and CDR2 are LGHNA and YSLEER. The CDR3 DNA is TGCGCCAGCAGCCAAGCGTTCGACAGGGCGTACACTGAAGCTTTCTTT. Translated, it gives CASSQAFDRAYTEAFF.

The chain recombines TRBV5-6 with TRBJ1-1; D remains ambiguous. V lost 3 bases to trimming and J lost 0 bases, with 15 bases between them. The CDR3 is 16 amino acids. The germline CDR1 and CDR2 sequences are SGHDT and YYEEEE. The chain's CDR3 is CASSSDPSGMNTEAFF. The DNA of the CDR3 is TGTGCCAGCAGCTCGGATCCATCAGGAATGAACACTGAAGCTTTCTTT. Full variable domain (remainder filled in from reference TRBV5-6 and TRBJ1-1): DAGVTQSPTHLIKTRGQQVTLRCSPKSGHDTVSWYQQALGQGPQFIFQYYEEEERQRGNFPDRFSGHQFPNYSSELNVNALLLGDSALYLCASSSDPSGMNTEAFFGQGTRLTVV.

The V gene is TRBV6-5, the J gene TRBJ1-3; 8 bases line up with TRBD1. CDR1 MNHEY and CDR2 SVGAGI come from the germline V gene. The CDR3 has 13 residues. The V segment lost 6 bases and the J segment 2 bases; nucleotides outside the gene matches: 0. CDR3 amino acids: CASRDRAGNTIYF. The CDR3 DNA reads TGTGCCAGCAGGGACAGGGCTGGAAACACCATATATTTT.

V usage is TRBV7-3 and J usage is TRBJ2-3, with 9 bases that match TRBD1. Germline CDR1 and CDR2: SGHTA and FQGTGA. Trimming removed 5 bases from V and 1 base from J; junction bases left unmatched: 7. The CDR3 totals 16 residues. The CDR3 DNA sequence: TGTGCCAGCAGCCCGTCTTGGACAGGGGGCACAGATACGCAGTATTTT. Residues: CASSPSWTGGTDTQYF.

This chain connects TRBV29-1 to TRBJ2-7; possible D gene TRBD1, 5 bases. Germline assignment: CDR1 SQVTM and CDR2 ANQGSEA. Trimming stripped 7 bases from V and 7 bases from J, with 8 bases between. The CDR3 spans 9 residues. CDR3 amino acids: CSDGQEQYF. The CDR3 DNA sequence: TGCAGCGACGGACAAGAGCAGTACTTC.